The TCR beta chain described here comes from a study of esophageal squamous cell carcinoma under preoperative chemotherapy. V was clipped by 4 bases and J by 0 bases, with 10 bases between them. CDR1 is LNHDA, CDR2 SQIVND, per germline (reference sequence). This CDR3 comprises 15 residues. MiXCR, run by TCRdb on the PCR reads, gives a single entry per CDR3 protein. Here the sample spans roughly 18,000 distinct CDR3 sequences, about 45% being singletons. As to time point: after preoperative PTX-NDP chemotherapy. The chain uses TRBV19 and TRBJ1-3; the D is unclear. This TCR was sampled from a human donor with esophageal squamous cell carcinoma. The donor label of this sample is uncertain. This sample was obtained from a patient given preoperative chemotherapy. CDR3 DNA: TGTGCCAGTAGTAGTACGGCCCTCTCTGGAAACACCATATATTTT. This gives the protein CASSSTALSGNTIYF.